What follows are 20 T cell receptor beta chains derived from one specimen sequenced in a study of cytomegalovirus exposure and HLA in healthy donors. PCR employed 60 Vbeta and 13 Jbeta primers. Libraries were prepared by immunoSEQ multiplex PCR; TCRdb keeps only in-frame clonotypes and omits some of them. This sample's table reports about 59,000 clones. Sequencing input: PBMCs. These receptors were collected from a man aged 30-40 years in good health and CMV-seropositive.

The V gene is TRBV30, the J gene TRBJ2-7; TRBD1 matches 8 bases. The CDR3 loop spans 14 amino acids. Germline-derived CDR1 and CDR2 are GTSNPN and SVGIG (reference sequence). V shed 0 bases, J shed 6 bases, and the junction held 7 bases outside the gene matches. The CDR3 reads CAWSVRGQGAEQYF. DNA of the CDR3: TGTGCCTGGAGTGTAAGAGGGCAGGGGGCCGAGCAGTACTTC. Full variable domain (remainder filled in from reference TRBV30 and TRBJ2-7): SQTIHQWPATLVQPVGSPLSLECTVEGTSNPNLYWYRQAAGRGLQLLFYSVGIGQISSEVPQNLSASRPQDRQFILSSKKLLLSDSGFYLCAWSVRGQGAEQYFGPGTRLTVT.

The J gene is TRBJ2-2, the V gene TRBV10-3; tentatively, D is TRBD2 (7 bases). The CDR3 covers 17 residues. CDR1 is ENHRY and CDR2 is SYGVKD in the germline V gene. V was clipped by 4 bases and J by 1 base, with 16 bases between them. For the CDR3, the DNA is TGTGCCATCAGTGCCTTAGCCGGGGGGCGGAACACCGGGGAGCTGTTTTTT. As protein: CAISALAGGRNTGELFF.

This rearrangement joins TRBV15 to TRBJ1-2; D is ambiguous. This CDR3 contains 14 residues. Germline CDR1 is LNHNV and CDR2 is YYDKDF (reference sequence). The V end was cut by 1 base, the J end by 4 bases, with 10 bases between. The DNA for the CDR3 is TGTGCCACCAGCAGAGGTGGGCAGATCTATGGCTACACCTTC. As protein: CATSRGGQIYGYTF.

A word on this clone: The same CDR3 arises from other DNA sequences in this sample as well. This rearrangement joins TRBV6-4 to TRBJ2-1; weak D call: TRBD1 (6 bases). CDR1 and CDR2 (germline): MRHNA, SNTAGT. V was shortened by 1 base and J by 5 bases, with 12 bases between the two germline ends. The CDR3 spans 15 residues. Here the CDR3 DNA reads TGTGCCAGCAGTGACTTTGCCAGGGGCAACAATGAGCAGTTCTTC. Amino acid sequence: CASSDFARGNNEQFF.

The chain recombines TRBV19 with TRBJ1-2, with TRBD1 matching over 10 bases. V lost 7 bases and J lost 7; bases outside the gene matches: 12. In germline, CDR1 is LNHDA, CDR2 SQIVND (reference sequence). The CDR3 runs to 15 residues. CDR3 nucleotides: TGTGCCAGTAAATACCCCGGGACAGGGGTTAGTGGCTACACCTTC. Translating it yields CASKYPGTGVSGYTF. Drawing the rest from reference TRBV19 and TRBJ1-2, the complete variable domain is DGGITQSPKYLFRKEGQNVTLSCEQNLNHDAMYWYRQDPGQGLRLIYYSQIVNDFQKGDIAEGYSVSREKKESFPLTVTSAQKNPTAFYLCASKYPGTGVSGYTFGSGTRLTVV.

The chain employs TRBV19 and TRBJ2-3; unclear D gene. Germline values: CDR1 LNHDA, CDR2 SQIVND (reference sequence). The CDR3 has 14 amino acids. Deletions cut 5 bases from V and 0 bases from J, with 9 bases between. DNA of the CDR3: TGTGCCAGTAGTCCCCGGTTCAGCACAGATACGCAGTATTTT. It encodes CASSPRFSTDTQYF.

As for this clone: The junction does not match germline at one end; this may be a read error. This chain connects TRBV30 to TRBJ2-5, with TRBD2 matching 12 bases. The CDR3 is 17 residues long. Germline-derived CDR1 and CDR2 are GTSNPN and SVGIG (reference sequence). The CDR3 sequence: CAWRPQRLAGVGENQYF. The CDR3, as DNA: TGTGCCTGGAGACCCCAGAGACTAGCGGGAGTCGGGGAGAACCAGTACTTC.

The DNA of the CDR3 is TGTGCCAGCAGTTTAAACACCAACACTGAAGCTTTCTTT. This encodes CASSLNTNTEAFF. This chain links TRBV27 with TRBJ1-1, with D unresolved. The CDR3 consists of 13 residues. The germline CDR1 and CDR2 sequences are MNHEY and SMNVEV (reference sequence). V lost 2 bases and J 2 bases, leaving 6 bases between the germline ends.

The chain couples TRBV7-8 to TRBJ1-5; 8 positions agree with TRBD1. V was pared by 5 bases and J by 2 bases, with 8 bases of the junction left unmatched. This CDR3 is built from 16 residues. CDR1 and CDR2 from the germline V gene are SGHVS and FQNEAQ. Written as DNA, the CDR3 is TGTGCCAGCAGCCCCAGGACAGGGCTGGGCAATCAGCCCCAGCATTTT. This encodes CASSPRTGLGNQPQHF.

The rearrangement uses TRBV4-1 and TRBJ2-7; 11 bases align to TRBD1. Germline-derived CDR1 and CDR2 are MGHRA and YSYEKL. With V trimmed by 5 bases and J by 4 bases, 10 bases remained unmatched. The CDR3 has 16 amino acids. The CDR3: CASSFNPGQGEYEQYF. The CDR3, as DNA: TGCGCCAGCAGCTTTAATCCGGGACAGGGGGAATACGAGCAGTACTTC.

The chain combines TRBV9 with TRBJ1-6; the D is unclear. Trimming took 4 bases from V and 3 from J, leaving 8 bases between them. Germline V lookup: CDR1 SGDLS, CDR2 YYNGEE. The CDR3 totals 14 residues. CDR3 DNA: TGTGCCAGCAGCCCGGGGTTCTATAATTCACCCCTCCACTTT. It specifies CASSPGFYNSPLHF.

The V and J genes are TRBV18 and TRBJ2-7; possible D gene TRBD2, 5 bases. The CDR3 contains 14 residues. V was clipped by 4 bases and J by 2 bases, with 12 bases between them. Germline V CDR1 and CDR2: KGHSH, LQKENI. The CDR3 reads CASSQTDSAYEQYF. CDR3 bases: TGTGCCAGCTCACAAACGGATAGCGCCTACGAGCAGTACTTC.

This chain connects TRBV9 to TRBJ2-5; possible D gene TRBD2, 7 bases. The germline gives CDR1 SGDLS, CDR2 YYNGEE. The CDR3 sequence is 16 residues long. Trimming left V 0 bases short and J 5 bases short, with 17 bases between. For the CDR3, the DNA is TGTGCCAGCAGCGTAGGTGGGGGGGCCTTCCAGGAGACCCAGTACTTC. Its protein is CASSVGGGAFQETQYF.

This chain joins TRBV30 and TRBJ2-7; perhaps TRBD2 as D (6 bases). This CDR3 spans 13 amino acids. CDR1 and CDR2 (germline): GTSNPN, SVGIG (reference sequence). Between the trimmed V and J ends, which lost 8 bases and 3 bases, there was a span of 17 bases. CDR3: CAGQPGRDYEQYF. In nucleotides, the CDR3 is TGTGCCGGCCAGCCCGGGAGAGACTACGAGCAGTACTTC.

A note on this clone: One end of the junction does not line up with germline, which may come from a read error. The chain employs TRBV30 and TRBJ2-2; the match to TRBD1 covers 12 bases. This CDR3 region has 15 residues. CDR1 GTSNPN and CDR2 SVGIG come from the germline V gene (reference sequence). CDR3 sequence: CAGSLGTGGIGELFF. CDR3 nucleotides: TGTGCCGGGAGTCTCGGGACAGGGGGCATCGGGGAGCTGTTTTTT. Together with reference TRBV30 and TRBJ2-2, the CDR3 gives the full variable domain: SQTIHQWPATLVQPVGSPLSLECTVEGTSNPNLYWYRQAAGRGLQLLFYSVGIGQISSEVPQNLSASRPQDRQFILSSKKLLLSDSGFYLCAGSLGTGGIGELFFGEGSRLTVL.

This chain uses TRBV6-5 with TRBJ2-7; the match to TRBD2 covers 7 bases. The CDR3 loop spans 14 amino acids. J was trimmed by 0 bases and V by 11 bases; bases with no gene match: 10. The germline gives CDR1 MNHEY, CDR2 SVGAGI. The CDR3 DNA follows: TGTGCCGCACGGCGCGGGGGTAGCTCCTACGAGCAGTACTTC. Residues: CAARRGGSSYEQYF.

The J gene is TRBJ2-7, the V gene TRBV6-6, with 8 bases that match TRBD2. CDR1 and CDR2 from the germline V gene are MNHNY and SVGAGI (reference sequence). CDR3 length: 14 amino acids. The ends lost 5 bases at V and 1 base at J; junction bases unmatched: 4. The CDR3 nucleotides read TGTGCCAGCAGTAGGACTAGCCCGTCCTACGAGCAGTACTTC. This codes for CASSRTSPSYEQYF.

V gene TRBV29-1 combines with J gene TRBJ2-5; 7 nucleotides match TRBD1. Germline CDR1 is SQVTM and CDR2 is ANQGSEA. V shed 5 bases and J 1 base; nucleotides not matched to a gene: 4. This CDR3 is 13 amino acids long. CDR3 in amino acids: CSVTRQGQETQYF. The CDR3 nucleotides are TGCAGCGTTACCCGACAGGGCCAAGAGACCCAGTACTTC.

The rearrangement uses TRBV5-1 and TRBJ2-7; D perhaps matches TRBD1 (6 bases). The CDR3 totals 15 residues. Germline V gene lookup returns CDR1 SGHRS and CDR2 YFSETQ. Trimming stripped 0 bases from V and 3 bases from J, with 13 bases between. The CDR3, as DNA: TGCGCCAGCAGCTTGGGTGGGACATCTAGCTACGAGCAGTACTTC. Translation gives CASSLGGTSSYEQYF.

This chain connects TRBV5-6 to TRBJ2-7; D perhaps matches TRBD1 (6 bases). The CDR3 consists of 13 residues. The germline gives CDR1 SGHDT, CDR2 YYEEEE. Deletions cut 5 bases from V and 7 bases from J, with 16 bases between. CDR3 in DNA: TGTGCCAGCAGGCTATACAGGGAGAGGGAGCAGTACTTC. Its protein is CASRLYREREQYF. The full variable domain, completed using reference TRBV5-6 and TRBJ2-7, is DAGVTQSPTHLIKTRGQQVTLRCSPKSGHDTVSWYQQALGQGPQFIFQYYEEEERQRGNFPDRFSGHQFPNYSSELNVNALLLGDSALYLCASRLYREREQYFGPGTRLTVT.